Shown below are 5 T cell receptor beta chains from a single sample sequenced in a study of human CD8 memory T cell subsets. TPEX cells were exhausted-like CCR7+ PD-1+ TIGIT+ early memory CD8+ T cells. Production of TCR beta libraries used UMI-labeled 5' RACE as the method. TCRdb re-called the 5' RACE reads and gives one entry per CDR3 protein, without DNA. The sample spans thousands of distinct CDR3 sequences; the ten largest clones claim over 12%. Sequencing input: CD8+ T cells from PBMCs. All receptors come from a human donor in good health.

The CDR3 loop reads CASSLRFGGFGTEAFF. The chain employs TRBV5-1 and TRBJ1-1; TCRdb returns TRBD1, unconfirmable since there is no DNA. This CDR3 has 16 amino acids. Per the germline V gene, CDR1 is SGHRS and CDR2 is YFSETQ.

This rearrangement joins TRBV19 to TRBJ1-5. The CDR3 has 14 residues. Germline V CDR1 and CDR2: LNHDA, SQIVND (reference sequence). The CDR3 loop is CASSIVTGLQPQHF.

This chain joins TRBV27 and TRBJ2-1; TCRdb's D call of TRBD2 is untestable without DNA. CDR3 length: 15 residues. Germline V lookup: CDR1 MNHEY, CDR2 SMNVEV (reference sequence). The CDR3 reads CASRDTSGGLSEQFF.

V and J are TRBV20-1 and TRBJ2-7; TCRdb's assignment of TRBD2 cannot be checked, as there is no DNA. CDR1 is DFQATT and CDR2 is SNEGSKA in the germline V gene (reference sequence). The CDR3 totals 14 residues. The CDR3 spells CSASDAGLSYEQYF.

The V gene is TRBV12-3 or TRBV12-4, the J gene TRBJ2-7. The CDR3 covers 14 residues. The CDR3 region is CASSLGRDVYEQYF.